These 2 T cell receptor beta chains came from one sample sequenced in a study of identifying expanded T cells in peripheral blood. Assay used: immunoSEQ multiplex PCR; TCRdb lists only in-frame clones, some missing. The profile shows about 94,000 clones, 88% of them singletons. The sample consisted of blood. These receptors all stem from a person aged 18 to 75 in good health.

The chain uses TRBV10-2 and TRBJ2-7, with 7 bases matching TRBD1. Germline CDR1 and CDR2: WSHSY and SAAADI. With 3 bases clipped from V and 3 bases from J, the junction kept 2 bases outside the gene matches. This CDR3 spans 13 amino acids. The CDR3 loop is CASSEQGLYEQYF. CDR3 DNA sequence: TGCGCCAGCAGTGAACAGGGGCTCTACGAGCAGTACTTC.

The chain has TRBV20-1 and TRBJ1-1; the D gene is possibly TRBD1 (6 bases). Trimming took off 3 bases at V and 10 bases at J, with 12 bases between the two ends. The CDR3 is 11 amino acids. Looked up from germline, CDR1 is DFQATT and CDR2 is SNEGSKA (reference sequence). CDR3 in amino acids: CSARGAVGAFF. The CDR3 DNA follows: TGCAGTGCTAGGGGGGCGGTAGGAGCTTTCTTT.